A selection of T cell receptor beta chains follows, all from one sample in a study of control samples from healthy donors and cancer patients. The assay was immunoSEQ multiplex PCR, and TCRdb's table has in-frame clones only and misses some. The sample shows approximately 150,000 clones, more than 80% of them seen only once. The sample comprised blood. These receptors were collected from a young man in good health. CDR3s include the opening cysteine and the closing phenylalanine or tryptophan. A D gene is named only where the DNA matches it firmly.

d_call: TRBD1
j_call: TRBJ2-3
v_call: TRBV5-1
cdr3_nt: TGCGCCAGCAGCTTAGAGGACAGGGCAACAGATACGCAGTATTTT
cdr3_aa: CASSLEDRATDTQYF

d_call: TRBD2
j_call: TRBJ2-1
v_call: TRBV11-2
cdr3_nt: TGTGCCAGCTCCCACGGGGAGGGTTTTGGGCTTTACAATGAGCAGTTCTTC
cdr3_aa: CASSHGEGFGLYNEQFF

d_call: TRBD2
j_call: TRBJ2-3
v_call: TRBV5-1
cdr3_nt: TGCGCCAGCGCCGGGACTAGCGCCTCAGATACGCAGTATTTT
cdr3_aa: CASAGTSASDTQYF

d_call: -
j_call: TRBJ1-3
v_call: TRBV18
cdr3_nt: TGTGCCAGCTCACCAAGTCGGGGAAACACCATATATTTT
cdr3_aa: CASSPSRGNTIYF

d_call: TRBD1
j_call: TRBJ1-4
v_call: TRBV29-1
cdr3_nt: TGCAGCGTTTACCCGACAGGGGAGGGCGAAAAACTGTTTTTT
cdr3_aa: CSVYPTGEGEKLFF

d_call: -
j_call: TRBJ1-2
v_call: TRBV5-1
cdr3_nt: TGCGCCAGCAGCTTGGGGGACTATGGCTACACCTTC
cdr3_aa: CASSLGDYGYTF

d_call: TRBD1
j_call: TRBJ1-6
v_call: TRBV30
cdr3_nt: TGTGCCTGGAGTGTAGTGACAGGGGATTCACCCCTCCACTTT
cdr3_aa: CAWSVVTGDSPLHF

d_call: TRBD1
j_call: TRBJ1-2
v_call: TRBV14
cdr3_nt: TGTGCCAGCAGCCAAGAAGAGACAGGGGTGGGTGGCTACACCTTC
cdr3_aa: CASSQEETGVGGYTF

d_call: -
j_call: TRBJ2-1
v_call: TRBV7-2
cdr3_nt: TGTGCCAGCAGCTTAGGCTACATGAGCGATGAGCAGTTCTTC
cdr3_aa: CASSLGYMSDEQFF

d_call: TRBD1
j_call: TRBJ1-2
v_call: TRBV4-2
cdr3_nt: TGTGCCAGCAGCCAACTACCAGGGGGCGCTTATGGCTACACCTTC
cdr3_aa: CASSQLPGGAYGYTF

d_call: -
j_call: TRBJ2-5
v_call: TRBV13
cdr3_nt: TGTGCCAGCAGCCACGAAGGGGAGACCCAGTACTTC
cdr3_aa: CASSHEGETQYF

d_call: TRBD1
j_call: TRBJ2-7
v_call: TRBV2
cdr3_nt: TGTGCCAGCGTGGGACAGTACTCCTACGAGCAGTACTTC
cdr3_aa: CASVGQYSYEQYF

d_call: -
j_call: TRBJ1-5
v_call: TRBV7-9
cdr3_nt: TGTGCCAGCAGCTTAGACTTCCTACAGGGAAATAGCAATCAGCCCCAGCATTTT
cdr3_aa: CASSLDFLQGNSNQPQHF

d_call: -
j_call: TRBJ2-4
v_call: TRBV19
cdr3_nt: TGTGCCAGTAGTATAAGGCTCAGGGGAGAAATCTCATCCAAAAACATTCAGTACTTC
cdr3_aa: CASSIRLRGEISSKNIQYF

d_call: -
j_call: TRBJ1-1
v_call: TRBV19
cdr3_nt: TGTGCCAGTAGTATAGATCGACAGGAGAGGTCGACTGAAGCTTTCTTT
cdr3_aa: CASSIDRQERSTEAFF

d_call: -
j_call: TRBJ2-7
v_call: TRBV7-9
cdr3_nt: TGTGCCAGCAGCTTAGGCCCAGGGGTCAGCTACGAGCAGTACTTC
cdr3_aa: CASSLGPGVSYEQYF

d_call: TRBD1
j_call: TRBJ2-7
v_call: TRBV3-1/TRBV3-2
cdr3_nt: TGTGCCAGCAGCCTACCGGGACAGGGGAACTACGAGCAGTACTTC
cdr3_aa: CASSLPGQGNYEQYF

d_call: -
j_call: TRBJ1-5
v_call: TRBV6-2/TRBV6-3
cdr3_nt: TGTGCCAGCAGCCTCGACCCTTATCTTAATCAGCCCCAGCATTTT
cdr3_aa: CASSLDPYLNQPQHF

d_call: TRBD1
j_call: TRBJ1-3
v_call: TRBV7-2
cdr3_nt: TGTGCCAGCAGCTTGACAGGGGCCGGTGGAAACACCATATATTTT
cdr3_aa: CASSLTGAGGNTIYF

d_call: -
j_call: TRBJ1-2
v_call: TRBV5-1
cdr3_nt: TGCGCCAGCAGCTTGGATCCTGCTAACTATGGCTACACCTTC
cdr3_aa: CASSLDPANYGYTF

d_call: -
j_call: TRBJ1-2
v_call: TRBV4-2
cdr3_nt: TGTGCCAGCAGCCAAGATGCCAGGGATGCTAACTATGGCTACACCTTC
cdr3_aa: CASSQDARDANYGYTF

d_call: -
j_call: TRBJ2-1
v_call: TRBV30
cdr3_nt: TGTGCCTGGAGTCTAGGGGCGGTGAACTCCTACAATGAGCAGTTCTTC
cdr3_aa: CAWSLGAVNSYNEQFF

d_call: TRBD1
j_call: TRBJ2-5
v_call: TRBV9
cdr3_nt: TGTGCCAGCAGCGTCGCACAGGGGGGAGAGACCCAGTACTTC
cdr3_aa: CASSVAQGGETQYF

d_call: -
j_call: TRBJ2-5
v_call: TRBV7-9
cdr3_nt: TGTGCCAGCAGCTTAGCCGGGACTCGGGAGACCCAGTACTTC
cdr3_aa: CASSLAGTRETQYF

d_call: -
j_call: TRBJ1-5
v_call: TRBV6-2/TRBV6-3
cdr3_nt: TGTGCCAGCAGCCAGGACGGGGGCGGCAATCAGCCCCAGCATTTT
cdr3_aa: CASSQDGGGNQPQHF

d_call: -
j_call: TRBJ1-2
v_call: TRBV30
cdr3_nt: TGTGCCTGGAGTGCCACTAGTGGCTACACCTTC
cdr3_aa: CAWSATSGYTF

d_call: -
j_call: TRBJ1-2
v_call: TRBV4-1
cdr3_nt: TGCGCCAGCAGCCAAGGCGTACGAGGGATCTATGGCTACACCTTC
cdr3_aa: CASSQGVRGIYGYTF

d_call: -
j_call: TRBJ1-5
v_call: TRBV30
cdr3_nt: TGTGCCTGGACTCCGGTCGGGGGCAATCAGCCCCAGCATTTT
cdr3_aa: CAWTPVGGNQPQHF

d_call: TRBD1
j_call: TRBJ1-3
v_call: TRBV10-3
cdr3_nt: TGTGCCATCAGTATGGACAGGGGGACCTCTGGAAACACCATATATTTT
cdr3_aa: CAISMDRGTSGNTIYF

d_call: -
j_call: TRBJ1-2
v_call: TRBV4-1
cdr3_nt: TGCGCCAGCAGCCCCTCCAGTCCAGGGGTTGCCTATGGCTACACCTTC
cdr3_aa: CASSPSSPGVAYGYTF

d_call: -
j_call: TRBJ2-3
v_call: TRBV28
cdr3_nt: TGTGCCAGCAGTTCGGCAGGGGGGGCCCTCACAGATACGCAGTATTTT
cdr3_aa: CASSSAGGALTDTQYF

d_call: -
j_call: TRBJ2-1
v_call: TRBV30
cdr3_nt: TGTGCCTGGAGTGTGAGGCTAGAGCAGTTCTTC
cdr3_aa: CAWSVRLEQFF

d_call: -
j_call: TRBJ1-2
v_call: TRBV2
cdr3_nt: TGTGCCAGCAGTGGGATTGACAGAACCTATGGCTACACCTTC
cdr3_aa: CASSGIDRTYGYTF

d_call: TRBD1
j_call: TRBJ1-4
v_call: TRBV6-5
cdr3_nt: TGTGCCAGCAGTTACCGGACAGGGGGTAATGAAAAACTGTTTTTT
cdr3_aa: CASSYRTGGNEKLFF

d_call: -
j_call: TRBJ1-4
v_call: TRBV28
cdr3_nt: TGTGCCAGCAGCGACAAACGAGGGCTAAATGAAAAACTGTTTTTT
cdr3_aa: CASSDKRGLNEKLFF